This T cell receptor (beta chain) appears in the sequencing data of a study of cytomegalovirus exposure and HLA in healthy donors. General observations from the study: Cytomegalovirus status, reportedly, was diagnosed with high specificity and sensitivity by the classifier. The study labeled 180 or so TCR beta chains cytomegalovirus-associated.

Sequencing used immunoSEQ multiplex PCR; TCRdb keeps in-frame clones, though not all of them. This sample has about 140,000 clones, with roughly nine tenths found just once. The validation cohort, a group of 120 subjects, included the donors and was separate from the roughly 670-subject first cohort. Germline V CDR1 and CDR2: SGHRS, YFSETQ. This CDR3 contains 17 residues. The V gene end was trimmed by 4 bases and the J gene end by 5 bases; junction bases not matched to a gene: 11. This clone was seen only once. What it binds is not known. This receptor was taken from a man aged 18-30 years in good health and CMV-seronegative. The chain uses TRBV5-1 and TRBJ2-2; 10 bases fit TRBD1. Sequencing was done on a sample of PBMCs. The CDR3 nucleotides read TGCGCCAGCAGCCATTCGATACGGACAGGGGGGACCGGGGAGCTGTTTTTT. Protein: CASSHSIRTGGTGELFF.